The 24 T cell receptor beta chains listed next were all sequenced from one sample in a study of control samples from healthy donors and cancer patients. Assay used: immunoSEQ multiplex PCR; TCRdb lists only in-frame clones, some missing. The sample carries more than 95,000 clones, roughly 87% recorded once. Sample: blood. Receptors originate from a man in his forties in good health.

The chain couples TRBV3-1 (or the pseudogene TRBV3-2) to TRBJ1-1; TRBD1 is a possible D gene (5 bases). Trimming pared 3 bases from V and 9 bases from J, leaving 11 bases between. CDR3 length equals 12 residues. Germline V gives CDR1 LGHDT, CDR2 YNNKEL (reference sequence). CDR3 sequence (DNA): TGTGCCAGCAGCCAGGCCCGACAGAAAGCTTTCTTT. The encoded protein is CASSQARQKAFF.

The count of this clone is one. CDR3 residues: CASSEALQNEKLFF. In DNA form, the CDR3 reads TGTGCCAGCAGTGAAGCGCTGCAGAATGAAAAACTGTTTTTT. The chain is built from TRBV6-1 and TRBJ1-4; no clear D gene. The CDR3 has 14 residues. Germline V CDR1 and CDR2: MNHNS, SASEGT. V lost 0 bases and J 5 bases, leaving 7 bases between the germline ends.

The V and J genes are TRBV11-3 and TRBJ1-6; D is uncertain. Germline assignment: CDR1 SGHNT and CDR2 YENEEA. V shed 4 bases and J shed 0 bases, with 13 bases lying between them. This CDR3 contains 17 residues. CDR3 sequence (DNA): TGTGCCAGCAGCTCACCGGCGATTAGCTCCTATAATTCACCCCTCCACTTT. This gives the protein CASSSPAISSYNSPLHF.

The chain's CDR3 is CASSQVSIQSSYNEQFF. CDR3 DNA sequence: TGCGCCAGCAGCCAAGTCTCAATCCAGAGCTCCTACAATGAGCAGTTCTTC. The rearrangement joins TRBV4-1 to TRBJ2-1; D gene unclear. The CDR3 runs 17 residues. Trimming left V 1 base short and J 0 bases short, with 13 bases between. The germline gives CDR1 MGHRA, CDR2 YSYEKL.

This rearrangement joins TRBV6-6 to TRBJ2-2, with D possibly TRBD2 on 5 matching bases. V lost 7 bases to trimming and J lost 4 bases, with 16 bases between them. Germline-derived CDR1 and CDR2 are MNHNY and SVGAGI (reference sequence). CDR3 length: 15 residues. DNA for the CDR3: TGTGCCAGCACTATCGTAGAGGGTTCCACCGGGGAGCTGTTTTTT. Protein product: CASTIVEGSTGELFF.

This clone was counted only a few times. The chain is built from TRBV3-1 (or the pseudogene TRBV3-2) and TRBJ1-3; weak D call: TRBD1 (5 bases). CDR3 length: 16 residues. CDR1 and CDR2 from the germline V gene are LGHDT and YNNKEL (reference sequence). The germline V and J ends were trimmed by 4 bases and 4 bases, with 17 bases remaining between them. The CDR3 sequence: CASSPSQVPGGNTIYF. The CDR3 DNA is TGTGCCAGCAGCCCATCACAGGTCCCGGGGGGAAACACCATATATTTT.

The rearrangement uses TRBV2 and TRBJ1-2; the match to TRBD1 covers 7 bases. V shed 8 bases and J 1 base; nucleotides not matched to a gene: 19. The CDR3 runs 18 residues. CDR1 and CDR2 (germline): SNHLY, FYNNEI. The CDR3 sequence is CASPYILQGKMNNYGYTF. The CDR3 region has the DNA TGTGCCAGCCCTTATATTTTACAGGGGAAAATGAATAACTATGGCTACACCTTC.

The count of this clone is one. V gene TRBV11-3 combines with J gene TRBJ1-3; 9 positions match TRBD1. J lost 3 bases, V lost 5 bases, and 8 bases had no gene match. CDR3 size: 16 residues. Looked up from germline, CDR1 is SGHNT and CDR2 is YENEEA. The CDR3 here is CASSSGQGRSGNTIYF. CDR3 coding DNA: TGTGCCAGCAGCAGCGGACAGGGGAGAAGTGGAAACACCATATATTTT.

The J gene is TRBJ2-5, the V gene TRBV6-5; possibly TRBD1 for D (7 bases). V lost 7 bases and J 5 bases, leaving 17 bases between the germline ends. The CDR3 has 14 residues. The germline CDR1 and CDR2 sequences are MNHEY and SVGAGI. The CDR3 DNA reads TGTGCCAGCACTGGCCAGGGGGGAGTTGAGACCCAGTACTTC. Translated: CASTGQGGVETQYF.

CDR3 bases: TGTGCCAGCTCACCCTGGACGGCGGAGGCCGGGGAGACCCAGTACTTC. Protein product: CASSPWTAEAGETQYF. The J gene is TRBJ2-5, the V gene TRBV18; weak D call: TRBD2 (5 bases). Trimming left V 3 bases short and J 5 bases short, with 19 bases between. The germline CDR1 and CDR2 sequences are KGHSH and LQKENI. The CDR3 has 16 residues.

The chain uses TRBV6-2 or TRBV6-3 and TRBJ2-7; either TRBD1 or TRBD2 may fit D (6 bases each). From germline, CDR1 is MNHEY and CDR2 SVGEGT. CDR3 length equals 13 residues. Trimming pared 4 bases from V and 6 bases from J, leaving 13 bases between. CDR3 DNA sequence: TGTGCCAGCAGTTTCGGGGGCTTTGGCGAGCAGTACTTC. Its protein product is CASSFGGFGEQYF.

V is TRBV14 and J is TRBJ1-4; possible D gene TRBD1, 6 bases. This CDR3 is 16 amino acids long. CDR1 SGHDN and CDR2 FVKESK come from the germline V gene. Between the trimmed V and J ends, which lost 5 bases and 8 bases, there was a span of 21 bases. The CDR3 coding sequence is TGTGCCAGCAGCTCCCATCGGGGGGCTCAAAACGAAAAACTGTTTTTT. It specifies CASSSHRGAQNEKLFF.

The chain has TRBV9 and TRBJ1-6, with a possible D match to TRBD1 (6 bases). Trimming cost V 4 bases and J 10 bases, with 12 bases left between them. Germline V lookup: CDR1 SGDLS, CDR2 YYNGEE. The CDR3 has 13 amino acids. CDR3 protein: CASSPGQRSPLHF. Here the CDR3 DNA reads TGTGCCAGCAGCCCCGGACAGCGATCACCCCTCCACTTT.

This chain uses TRBV7-3 with TRBJ1-1; D gene unclear. Germline V CDR1 and CDR2: SGHTA, FQGTGA. This CDR3 region has 13 residues. V gave up 2 bases and J gave up 0 bases, with 4 bases separating them. The CDR3: CASSLQLNTEAFF. CDR3 nucleotides: TGTGCCAGCAGCTTACAGCTGAACACTGAAGCTTTCTTT.

The chain uses TRBV10-3 and TRBJ2-5; TRBD2 might be the D (6 bases). Germline CDR1 reads ENHRY; CDR2 reads SYGVKD. Between the trimmed V and J ends, which lost 3 bases and 4 bases, there was a span of 18 bases. The CDR3 has 16 residues. The CDR3 sequence is CAISDSGGGARETQYF. CDR3 bases: TGTGCCATCAGTGACTCCGGTGGCGGGGCCCGAGAGACCCAGTACTTC.

The chain has TRBV4-3 and TRBJ1-3, with D maybe TRBD1 (6 bases). Germline CDR1 LGHNA, CDR2 YSLEER. Trimming took off 0 bases at V and 0 bases at J, with 9 bases between the two ends. The CDR3 extends over 16 amino acids. DNA of the CDR3: TGCGCCAGCAGCCAAGATCCAGGGGTCTCTGGAAACACCATATATTTT. Encoded protein: CASSQDPGVSGNTIYF.

The chain links TRBV25-1 to TRBJ1-6; D ambiguous. Germline CDR1 reads MGHDK; CDR2 reads SYGVNS. CDR3 size: 15 residues. The V gene lost 3 bases and the J gene lost 10 bases, with 16 bases spanning the gap. The chain's CDR3 is CASSESGIGMSPLHF. DNA for the CDR3: TGTGCCAGCAGTGAGTCGGGGATCGGGATGTCACCCCTCCACTTT.

The chain is built from TRBV10-3 and TRBJ1-5, with unresolved D. This CDR3 is built from 14 residues. Germline CDR1 and CDR2: ENHRY and SYGVKD. Trimming removed 2 bases from V and 5 bases from J, with 10 bases in between. The CDR3 protein is CAISEAGGHQPQHF. CDR3 coding DNA: TGTGCCATCAGTGAGGCAGGTGGGCATCAGCCCCAGCATTTT.

CDR3 nucleotides: TGTGCCAGCAGCTCTCGGACAGGGAACACTGAAGCTTTCTTT. The encoded protein is CASSSRTGNTEAFF. The rearrangement joins TRBV7-2 to TRBJ1-1, with 7 bases fitting TRBD1. The CDR3 loop spans 14 amino acids. Germline values: CDR1 SGHTA, CDR2 FQGNSA. V lost 4 bases, J lost 1 base, and 3 bases stayed unmatched.

DNA of the CDR3: TGTGCCAGCAGCCCCTCGACGGGCGGATGGGGAAACACCATATATTTT. Translated, it gives CASSPSTGGWGNTIYF. The rearrangement uses TRBV7-9 and TRBJ1-3; D remains unclear. Trimming left V 5 bases short and J 4 bases short, with 18 bases between. Germline V gene data show CDR1 as SEHNR and CDR2 as FQNEAQ (reference sequence). This CDR3 has 16 residues.

This clone has a single count. Within the sample, other DNA sequences also encode this same CDR3. This chain links TRBV18 with TRBJ2-5; no firm D call. The V and J ends lost 3 bases and 2 bases respectively, with 7 bases between them. CDR1 and CDR2 (germline): KGHSH, LQKENI. The CDR3 totals 13 residues. The CDR3 reads CASSPGTQETQYF. The CDR3 DNA reads as TGTGCCAGCTCACCGGGCACTCAAGAGACCCAGTACTTC.

V usage is TRBV24-1 and J usage is TRBJ2-5; 10 nucleotides agree with TRBD1. The V gene's germline CDR1 is KGHDR and CDR2 SFDVKD. V dropped 4 bases and J dropped 5; count of bases not matched to a gene: 9. This CDR3 is built from 16 residues. The CDR3 region is CATSDLVPGQGETQYF. The DNA of the CDR3 is TGTGCCACCAGTGACCTAGTACCGGGACAGGGGGAGACCCAGTACTTC.

The V gene is TRBV24-1, the J gene TRBJ2-7, with 10 positions matching TRBD1. The CDR3 length is 15 residues. CDR1 KGHDR and CDR2 SFDVKD come from the germline V gene. Trimming removed 5 bases from V and 4 bases from J; junction bases left unmatched: 7. CDR3 sequence: CATSGDRGNDYEQYF. CDR3 in DNA: TGTGCCACCAGTGGGGACAGGGGAAACGATTACGAGCAGTACTTC.

This clone appeared once. This chain uses TRBV27 with TRBJ1-6, with D hard to call. Germline CDR1 and CDR2: MNHEY and SMNVEV (reference sequence). This CDR3 has 12 residues. V was clipped by 2 bases and J by 8 bases, with 4 bases between them. CDR3 protein: CASSLRDSPLHF. The CDR3 coding sequence is TGTGCCAGCAGTTTACGCGATTCACCCCTCCACTTT.